These 5 T cell receptor beta chains were sequenced from one sample in a study of CD8+ T cells in alopecia areata. cDNA reverse transcribed from extracted RNA served as the sequencing template. Sequencing used immunoSEQ multiplex PCR; TCRdb keeps in-frame clones, though not all of them. This table has 140,000 to 150,000 clones, roughly 60% appearing once. Sequences were obtained from CD8+ T cells sorted from blood. The origin of the receptors is a human donor in good health.

This clone came up once. The rearrangement joins TRBV29-1 to TRBJ2-1; weak D call: TRBD2 (6 bases). Germline V gene lookup returns CDR1 SQVTM and CDR2 ANQGSEA. The CDR3 spans 15 residues. V gave up 1 base and J gave up 0 bases, with 10 bases separating them. The CDR3 nucleotides read TGCAGCGTTGAAGGGCTAGCGTCCTCCTACAATGAGCAGTTCTTC. Its protein is CSVEGLASSYNEQFF.

The V call is TRBV2, the J call TRBJ1-5; D gene unclear. Trimming cost V 2 bases and J 7 bases, with 9 bases left between them. There are 13 residues in the CDR3. CDR1 and CDR2 from the germline V gene are SNHLY and FYNNEI. The CDR3 here is CASSESGMQPQHF. The DNA of the CDR3 is TGTGCCAGCAGTGAAAGTGGCATGCAGCCCCAGCATTTT.

The chain uses TRBV9 and TRBJ2-3; 7 bases fit TRBD2. CDR1 SGDLS and CDR2 YYNGEE come from the germline V gene. Germline trimming cut 3 bases from V and 5 bases from J; bases unmatched to any gene: 12. The CDR3 totals 16 residues. CDR3 nucleotides: TGTGCCAGCAGCGGGCCAGCGGGAAACATCGGAGATACGCAGTATTTT. Translation gives CASSGPAGNIGDTQYF.

This clone was observed a handful of times. The gene calls are TRBV7-9 and TRBJ2-7; 9 nucleotides line up with TRBD1. This CDR3 is 14 amino acids long. Per germline, CDR1 SEHNR and CDR2 FQNEAQ (reference sequence). The trim removed 5 bases at V and 2 bases at J, leaving 4 bases unmatched. The CDR3 bases are TGTGCCAGCAGCCTGGGACAGGGCGCCTACGAGCAGTACTTC. Protein sequence: CASSLGQGAYEQYF. The variable domain in full, with the rest retrieved from reference TRBV7-9 and TRBJ2-7, is DTGVSQNPRHKITKRGQNVTFRCDPISEHNRLYWYRQTLGQGPEFLTYFQNEAQLEKSRLLSDRFSAERPKGSFSTLEIQRTEQGDSAMYLCASSLGQGAYEQYFGPGTRLTVT.

V gene TRBV13 combines with J gene TRBJ2-2; D call uncertain. Trimming removed 2 bases at V and 3 bases at J, with 10 bases between. In germline, CDR1 is PRHDT, CDR2 FYEKMQ (reference sequence). The CDR3 loop spans 15 amino acids. The DNA of the CDR3 is TGTGCCAGCAGCTTAAAGGGTTACGACACCGGGGAGCTGTTTTTT. Amino acid sequence: CASSLKGYDTGELFF.